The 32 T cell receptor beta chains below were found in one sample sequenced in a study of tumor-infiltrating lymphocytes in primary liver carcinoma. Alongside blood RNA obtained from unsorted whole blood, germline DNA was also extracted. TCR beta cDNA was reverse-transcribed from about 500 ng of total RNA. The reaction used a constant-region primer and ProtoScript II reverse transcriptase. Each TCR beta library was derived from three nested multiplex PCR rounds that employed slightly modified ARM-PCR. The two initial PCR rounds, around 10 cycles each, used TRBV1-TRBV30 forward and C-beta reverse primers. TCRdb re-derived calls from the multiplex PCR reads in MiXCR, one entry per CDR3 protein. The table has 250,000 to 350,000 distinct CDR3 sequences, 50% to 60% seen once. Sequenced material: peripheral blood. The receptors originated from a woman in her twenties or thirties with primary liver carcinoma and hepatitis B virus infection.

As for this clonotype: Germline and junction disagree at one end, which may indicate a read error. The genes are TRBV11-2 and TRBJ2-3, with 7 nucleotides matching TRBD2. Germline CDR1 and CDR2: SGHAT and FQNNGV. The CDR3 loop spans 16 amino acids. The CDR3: CASSVLKAGSGDTQYF. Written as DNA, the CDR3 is TGTGCCAGCAGCGTCCTCAAAGCGGGATCGGGGGATACGCAATATTTT.

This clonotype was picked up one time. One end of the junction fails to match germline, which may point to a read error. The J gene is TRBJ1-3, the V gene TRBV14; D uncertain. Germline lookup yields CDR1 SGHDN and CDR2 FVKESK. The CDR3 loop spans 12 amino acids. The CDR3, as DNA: TGTGCCAGCAGCCAAGTAGCGAGCACCATATATTTC. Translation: CASSQVASTIYF.

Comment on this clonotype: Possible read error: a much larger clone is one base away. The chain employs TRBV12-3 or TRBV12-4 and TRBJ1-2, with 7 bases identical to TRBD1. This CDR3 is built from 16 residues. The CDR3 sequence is CASSLVPTTGTYGYAF. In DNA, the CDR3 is TGTGCCAGCAGTTTAGTCCCAACGACAGGGACCTATGGCTACGCCTTC.

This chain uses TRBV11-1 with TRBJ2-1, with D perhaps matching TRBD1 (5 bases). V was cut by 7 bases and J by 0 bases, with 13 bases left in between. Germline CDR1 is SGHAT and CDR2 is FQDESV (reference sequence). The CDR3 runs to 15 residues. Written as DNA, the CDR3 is TGTGCCAGCAACCTAGATAGGGGCTCCTACAATGAGCAGTTCTTC. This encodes CASNLDRGSYNEQFF.

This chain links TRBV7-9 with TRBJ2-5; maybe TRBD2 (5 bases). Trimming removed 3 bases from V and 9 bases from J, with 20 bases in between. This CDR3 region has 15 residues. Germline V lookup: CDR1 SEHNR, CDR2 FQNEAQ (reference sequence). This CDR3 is CASSFRGGLPEAQYF. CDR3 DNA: TGTGCCAGCAGCTTCCGTGGTGGACTCCCCGAGGCCCAGTACTTC.

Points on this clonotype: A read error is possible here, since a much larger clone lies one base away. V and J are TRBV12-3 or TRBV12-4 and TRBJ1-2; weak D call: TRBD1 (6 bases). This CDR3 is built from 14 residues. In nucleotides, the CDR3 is TGTGCCAGCAATTTAGGTCAGGGGATAGGAGGCTACACCTTC. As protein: CASNLGQGIGGYTF.

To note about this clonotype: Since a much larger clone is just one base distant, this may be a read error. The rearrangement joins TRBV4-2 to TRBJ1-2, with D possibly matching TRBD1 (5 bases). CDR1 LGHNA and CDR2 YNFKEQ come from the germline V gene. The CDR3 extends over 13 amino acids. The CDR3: CARSRPGDYGYTF. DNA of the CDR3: TGTGCCAGAAGCCGCCCGGGGGACTATGGCTACACCTTC.

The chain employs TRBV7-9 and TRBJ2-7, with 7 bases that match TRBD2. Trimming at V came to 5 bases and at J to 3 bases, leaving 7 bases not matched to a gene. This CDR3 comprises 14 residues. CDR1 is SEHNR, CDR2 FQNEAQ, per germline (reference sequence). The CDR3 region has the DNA TGTGCCAGCAGCCAAGGACTAGACGGCTACGAGCAGTACTTC. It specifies CASSQGLDGYEQYF.

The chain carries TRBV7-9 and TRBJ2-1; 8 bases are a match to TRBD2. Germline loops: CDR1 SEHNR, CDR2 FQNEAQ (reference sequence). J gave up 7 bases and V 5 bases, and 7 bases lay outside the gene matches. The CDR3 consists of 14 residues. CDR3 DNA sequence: TGTGCCAGCAGCGGAGCGGGAGAGCGGAATGAGCAGTTCTTC. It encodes CASSGAGERNEQFF.

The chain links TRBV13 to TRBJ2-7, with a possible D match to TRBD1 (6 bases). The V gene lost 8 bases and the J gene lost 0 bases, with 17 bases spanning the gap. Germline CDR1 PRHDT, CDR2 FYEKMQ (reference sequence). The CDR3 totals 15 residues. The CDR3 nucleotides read TGTGCCAGCGTACTAAGGGGGTCCTACTCCTACGAGCAGTACTTC. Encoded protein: CASVLRGSYSYEQYF.

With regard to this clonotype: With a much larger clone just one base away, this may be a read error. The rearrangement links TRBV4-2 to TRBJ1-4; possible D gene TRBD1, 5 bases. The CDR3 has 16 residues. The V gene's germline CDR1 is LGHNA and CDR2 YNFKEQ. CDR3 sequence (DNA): TGTGCCAACAGCCGAGGGACGGGGGACGGGGCGGAAAAACTGTTTTTT. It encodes CANSRGTGDGAEKLFF.

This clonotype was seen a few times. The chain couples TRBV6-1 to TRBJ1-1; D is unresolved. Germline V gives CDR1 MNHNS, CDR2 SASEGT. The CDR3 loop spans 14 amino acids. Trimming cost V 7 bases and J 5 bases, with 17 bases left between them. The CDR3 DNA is TGTGCCAGCACTCTGCCCCCGTTAGGGACTGAAGCTTTCTTT. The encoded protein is CASTLPPLGTEAFF.

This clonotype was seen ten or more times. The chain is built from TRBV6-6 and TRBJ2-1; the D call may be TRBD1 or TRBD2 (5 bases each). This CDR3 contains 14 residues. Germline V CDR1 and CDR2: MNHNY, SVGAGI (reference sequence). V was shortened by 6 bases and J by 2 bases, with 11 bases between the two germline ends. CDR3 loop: CASSQGPPYNEQFF. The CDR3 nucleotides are TGTGCCAGCAGCCAGGGACCACCCTACAATGAGCAGTTCTTC.

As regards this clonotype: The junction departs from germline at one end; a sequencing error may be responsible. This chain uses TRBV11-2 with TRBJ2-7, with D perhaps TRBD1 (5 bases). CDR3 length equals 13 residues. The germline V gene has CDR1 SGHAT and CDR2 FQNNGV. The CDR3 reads CASGVDSSYEQYF. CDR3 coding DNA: TGTGCCAGCGGAGTTGACAGTTCCTACGAACAGTACTTC.

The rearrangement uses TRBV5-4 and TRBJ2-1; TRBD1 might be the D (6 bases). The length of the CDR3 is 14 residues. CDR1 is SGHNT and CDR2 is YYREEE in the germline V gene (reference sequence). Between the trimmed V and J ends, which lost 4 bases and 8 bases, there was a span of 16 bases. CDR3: CASSTVFGGHEQFF. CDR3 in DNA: TGTGCCAGCAGCACGGTTTTTGGGGGCCATGAGCAGTTCTTC.

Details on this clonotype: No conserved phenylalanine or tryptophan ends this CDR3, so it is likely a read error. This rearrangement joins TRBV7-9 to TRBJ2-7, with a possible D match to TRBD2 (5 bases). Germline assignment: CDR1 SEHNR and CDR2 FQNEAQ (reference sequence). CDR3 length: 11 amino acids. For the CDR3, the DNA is TGTGCCGGCAGCCAGAGGGACGAGCAGTACTTA. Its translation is CAGSQRDEQYL.

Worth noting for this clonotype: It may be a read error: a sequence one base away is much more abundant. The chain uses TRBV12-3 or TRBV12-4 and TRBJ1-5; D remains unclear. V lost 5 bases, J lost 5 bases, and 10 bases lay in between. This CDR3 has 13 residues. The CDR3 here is CASSPSRYQPQHF. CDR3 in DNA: TGTGCCAGCAGTCCCAGCCGCTATCAGCCCCAGCATTTT.

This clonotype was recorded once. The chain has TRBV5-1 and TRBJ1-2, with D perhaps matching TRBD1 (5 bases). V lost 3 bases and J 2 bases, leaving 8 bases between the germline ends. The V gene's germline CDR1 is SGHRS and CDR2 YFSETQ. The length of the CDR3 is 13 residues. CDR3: CASSYYRNYGYTF. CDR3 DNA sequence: TGCGCCAGCAGCTACTACAGGAACTATGGCTACACCTTC.

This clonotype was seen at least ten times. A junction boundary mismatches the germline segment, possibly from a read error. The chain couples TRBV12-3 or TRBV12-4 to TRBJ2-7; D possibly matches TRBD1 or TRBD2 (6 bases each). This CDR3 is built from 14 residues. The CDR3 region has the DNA TGTGCCAGCAGTCGAGGGGGGACCTCCTCCGAGCAGTACTTC. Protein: CASSRGGTSSEQYF.

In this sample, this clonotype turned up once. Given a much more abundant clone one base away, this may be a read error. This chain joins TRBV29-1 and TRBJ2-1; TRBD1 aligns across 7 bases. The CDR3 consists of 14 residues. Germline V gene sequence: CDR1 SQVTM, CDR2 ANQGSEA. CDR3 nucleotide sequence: TGCAGCGTCGCCCCAGACAGGGATAGCAATGAGCAGCTCTTC. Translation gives CSVAPDRDSNEQLF.

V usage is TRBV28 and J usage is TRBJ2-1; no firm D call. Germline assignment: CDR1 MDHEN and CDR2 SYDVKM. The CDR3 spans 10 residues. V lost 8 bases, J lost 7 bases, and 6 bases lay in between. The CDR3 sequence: CASHGNEQFF. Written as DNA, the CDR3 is TGTGCCAGCCATGGAAATGAGCAGTTCTTC. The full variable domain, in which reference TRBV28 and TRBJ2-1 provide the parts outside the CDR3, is DVKVTQSSRYLVKRTGEKVFLECVQDMDHENMFWYRQDPGLGLRLIYFSYDVKMKEKGDIPEGYSVSREKKERFSLILESASTNQTSMYLCASHGNEQFFGPGTRLTVL.

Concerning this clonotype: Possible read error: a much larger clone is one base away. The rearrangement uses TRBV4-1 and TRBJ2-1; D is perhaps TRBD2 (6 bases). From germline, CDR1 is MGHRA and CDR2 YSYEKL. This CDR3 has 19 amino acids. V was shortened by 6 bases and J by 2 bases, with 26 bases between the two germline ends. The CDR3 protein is CASSPIPISGGGAYNEQFF. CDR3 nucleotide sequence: TGCGCCAGCAGTCCCATACCGATTTCCGGCGGAGGGGCCTACAATGAGCAGTTCTTC.

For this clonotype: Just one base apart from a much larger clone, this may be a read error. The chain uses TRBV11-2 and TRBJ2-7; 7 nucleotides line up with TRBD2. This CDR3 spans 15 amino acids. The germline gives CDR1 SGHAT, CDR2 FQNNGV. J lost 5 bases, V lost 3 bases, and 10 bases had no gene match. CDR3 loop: CASSFPTSRSNEQYF. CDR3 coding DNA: TGTGCCAGCAGCTTTCCGACTAGCAGGAGCAACGAGCAGTACTTC.

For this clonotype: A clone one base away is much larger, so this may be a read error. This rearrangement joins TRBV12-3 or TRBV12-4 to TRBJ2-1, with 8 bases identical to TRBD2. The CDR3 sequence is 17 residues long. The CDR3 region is CGSSLSVLTGGRDEQFF. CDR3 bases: TGTGGCAGCAGTTTGAGCGTTCTAACGGGAGGGAGGGATGAGCAGTTCTTC.

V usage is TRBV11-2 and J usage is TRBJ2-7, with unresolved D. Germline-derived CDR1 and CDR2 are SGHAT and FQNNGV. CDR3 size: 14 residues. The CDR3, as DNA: TGTGTTAGCAGCTTTTTCGGCAGCTCCTACGAGCAGTACTTC. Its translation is CVSSFFGSSYEQYF.

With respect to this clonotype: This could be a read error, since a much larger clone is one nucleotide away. CDR3 coding DNA: TGTGCCAGCAGTTTGTTGAGCGGGCACACCGGGGAGCTGTTTTTT. It translates to CASSLLSGHTGELFF. The rearrangement joins TRBV12-3 or TRBV12-4 to TRBJ2-2; perhaps TRBD2 as D (6 bases). V was cut by 3 bases and J by 3 bases, with 11 bases left in between. CDR3 length: 15 residues.

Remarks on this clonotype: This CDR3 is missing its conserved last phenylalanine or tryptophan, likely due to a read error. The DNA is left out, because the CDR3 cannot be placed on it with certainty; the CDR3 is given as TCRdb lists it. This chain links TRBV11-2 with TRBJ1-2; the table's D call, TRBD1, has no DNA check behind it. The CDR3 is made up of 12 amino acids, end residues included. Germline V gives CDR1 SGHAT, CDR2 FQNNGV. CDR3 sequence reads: CASSLGGGAETL.

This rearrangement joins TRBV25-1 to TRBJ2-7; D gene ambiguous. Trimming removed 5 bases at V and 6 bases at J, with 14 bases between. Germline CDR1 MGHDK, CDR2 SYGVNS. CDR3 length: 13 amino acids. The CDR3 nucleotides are TGTGCCAGCAGTATCTTTGTATGGGGCGAGCAGTACTTC. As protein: CASSIFVWGEQYF.

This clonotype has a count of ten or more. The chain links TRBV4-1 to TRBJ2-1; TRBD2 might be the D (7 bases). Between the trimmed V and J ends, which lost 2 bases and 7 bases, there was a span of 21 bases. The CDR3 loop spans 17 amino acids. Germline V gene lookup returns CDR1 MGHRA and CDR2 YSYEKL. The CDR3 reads CASSQRGAGRARNEQFF. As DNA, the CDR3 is TGCGCCAGCAGCCAAAGGGGGGCTGGGAGGGCGCGGAATGAGCAGTTCTTC.

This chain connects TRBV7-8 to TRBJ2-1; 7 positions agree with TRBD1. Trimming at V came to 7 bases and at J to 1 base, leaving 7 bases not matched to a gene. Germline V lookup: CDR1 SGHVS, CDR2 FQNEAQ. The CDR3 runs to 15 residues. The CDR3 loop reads CASNSTGASYNEQFF. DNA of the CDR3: TGTGCCAGCAACTCCACAGGGGCTTCCTACAATGAGCAGTTCTTC.

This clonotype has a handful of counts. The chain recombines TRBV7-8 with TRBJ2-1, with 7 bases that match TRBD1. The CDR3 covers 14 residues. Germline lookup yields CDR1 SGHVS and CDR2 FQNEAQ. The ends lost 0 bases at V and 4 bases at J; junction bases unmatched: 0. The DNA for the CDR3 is TGTGCCAGCAGCTTAGCGGGACAGTACAATGAGCAGTTCTTC. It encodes CASSLAGQYNEQFF.

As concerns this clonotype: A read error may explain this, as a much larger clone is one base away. CDR3: CSVEVQSNYGYTF. CDR3 coding DNA: TGCAGCGTTGAAGTTCAGAGTAACTATGGCTACACCTTC. The V call is TRBV29-1, the J call TRBJ1-2; unclear D gene. Germline V gene data show CDR1 as SQVTM and CDR2 as ANQGSEA. The V end was cut by 1 base, the J end by 1 base, with 7 bases between. The CDR3 covers 13 residues.